The 7 T cell receptor beta chains listed next were all sequenced from one sample in a study of T cells after yellow fever vaccination. TCRdb itself ran the 5' RACE reads through MiXCR, one entry per CDR3 protein. The top ten clones hold 15% of a sample with about 630,000 distinct CDR3 sequences, roughly an eighth of them seen once. This specimen consisted of PBMCs, obtained on the day of the yellow fever booster vaccination. The origin of the receptors is a man aged 30 to 45 who received the YFV17D yellow fever vaccine.

This clonotype has only one observation. This chain joins TRBV12-3 or TRBV12-4 and TRBJ2-7; the match to TRBD2 covers 9 bases. Germline trimming cut 5 bases from V and 3 bases from J; bases unmatched to any gene: 11. The CDR3 runs to 16 residues. CDR3 amino acids: CASSPLAGQRFYEQYF. The CDR3, as DNA: TGTGCCAGCAGTCCCCTAGCGGGACAGAGGTTCTACGAGCAGTACTTC.

The V call is TRBV2, the J call TRBJ2-4; D tentatively fits TRBD1 or TRBD2 (5 bases each). The length of the CDR3 is 14 residues. V was clipped by 1 base and J by 8 bases, with 12 bases between them. In germline, CDR1 is SNHLY, CDR2 FYNNEI. CDR3 amino acids: CASSEGRQGHIQYF. The CDR3 coding sequence is TGTGCCAGCAGTGAAGGCCGGCAGGGACACATTCAGTACTTC. Full variable domain (missing parts from reference TRBV2 and TRBJ2-4): EPEVTQTPSHQVTQMGQEVILRCVPISNHLYFYWYRQILGQKVEFLVSFYNNEISEKSEIFDDQFSVERPDGSNFTLKIRSTKLEDSAMYFCASSEGRQGHIQYFGAGTRLSVL.

The chain combines TRBV18 with TRBJ2-6; D call uncertain. CDR1 and CDR2 from the germline V gene are KGHSH and LQKENI. V shed 3 bases and J shed 0 bases, with 9 bases lying between them. This CDR3 is built from 16 residues. Here the CDR3 DNA reads TGTGCCAGCTCACCCCTCGCGTTCTCTGGGGCCAACGTCCTGACTTTC. It codes for CASSPLAFSGANVLTF.

This clonotype has a handful of counts. This rearrangement joins TRBV6-2 or TRBV6-3 to TRBJ2-7; no definite D call. V was trimmed by 6 bases and J by 3 bases, leaving 12 bases between them. CDR1 and CDR2 (germline): MNHEY, SVGEGT. The CDR3 is 13 residues long. CDR3 sequence (DNA): TGTGCCAGCAGCTCCCCGGTAATCTACGAGCAGTACTTC. Its protein product is CASSSPVIYEQYF.

This clonotype has a handful of counts. The chain has TRBV6-2 or TRBV6-3 and TRBJ2-1; 7 positions match TRBD2. Germline CDR1 reads MNHEY; CDR2 reads SVGEGT. J was trimmed by 8 bases and V by 7 bases; bases with no gene match: 23. This CDR3 region has 18 residues. The CDR3 loop is CASISEPTQGGRIYEQFF. The CDR3 DNA follows: TGTGCCAGCATCTCCGAGCCGACTCAGGGCGGGAGAATCTATGAGCAGTTCTTC.

The rearrangement uses TRBV5-1 and TRBJ2-6, with D uncertain. There are 16 residues in the CDR3. Trimming left V 0 bases short and J 1 base short, with 8 bases between. CDR1 and CDR2 (germline): SGHRS, YFSETQ. Here the CDR3 reads CASSLEFPSGANVLTF. The CDR3 region has the DNA TGCGCCAGCAGCTTGGAATTCCCGTCTGGGGCCAACGTCCTGACTTTC.

The rearrangement uses TRBV6-2 or TRBV6-3 and TRBJ2-1; D may match TRBD1 or TRBD2 (5 bases each). CDR3 size: 16 residues. Trimming took off 5 bases at V and 8 bases at J, with 22 bases between the two ends. Per germline, CDR1 MNHEY and CDR2 SVGEGT. CDR3 residues: CASSLRGPHTGDEQFF. The DNA of the CDR3 is TGTGCCAGCAGTCTACGGGGACCACATACCGGAGATGAGCAGTTCTTC.